This TCR beta chain was sequenced for a study of identifying expanded T cells in peripheral blood (dated by TCRdb to the late 2010s). Study-wide context: Four technical replicates, made by sequencing separate aliquots from the same pool of genomic DNA, were compared pairwise. Results and caveats for the whole study, not just this receptor: The beta-binomial model significantly reduced the number of clones called differentially abundant and the false-positive rate across all healthy-donor time intervals. The binomial model flagged about 1.3 differentially abundant clones between technical replicates, compared with roughly 17 over about 2 weeks and approximately 20 over around four weeks. In all healthy donors, the variance in clone template counts between samples taken two to three weeks apart rose significantly as total template count increased. It was expected by the authors that biological variance in healthy repertoires might increase further over much longer intervals, such as months to years.

Based on the germline V gene, the CDR1 and CDR2 sequences are MGHRA and YSYEKL. Trimming costs V 0 bases and J 6 bases, and their ends lie 9 bases apart. Including cysteine and phenylalanine, the CDR3 has 14 amino acids. The read is trimmed to its CDR3 DNA, 42 bases read in frame from base 1. About this clone itself: Its antigen is not yet known. Base qualities are not recorded, but no much larger clone differs from it by a single base.

The immunoSEQ Assay, which relies on bias-controlled multiplex PCR amplification of genomic DNA, was used to profile TCRbeta CDR3 regions. On the study's bioinformatics: The absolute abundance of each unique TCRbeta CDR3 region was quantified after sequences were collapsed and filtered. Two models were used to test differential abundance: a binomial model (Fisher-equivalent) and a beta-binomial model that adds time-dependent variance fitted from healthy donors. Any clone with fewer than 5 combined templates was excluded, and a clone was called differentially abundant if its Benjamini-Hochberg FDR was below 0.01. The form v = (b*log(k)+a)^2 was used to model beta-binomial variance as a function of total template count across the two samples. The source is immuneACCESS, and TCRdb retained only in-frame sequences with V and J called. Part of the clones is not carried over; for the studies checked, unresolved V genes explain less than half of this, and the remainder is unexplained. V and J calls and clone size are given by that table; D and trimming were obtained from the DNA. The sample table contains some 91,000 clones; only one count was recorded for about 91% of them. The ten largest clones add up to over 3% of the sample.

During the collection period, no infections or other immune events were recorded for the healthy donors. Time-dependent variance in a beta-binomial model of T-cell clone differential abundance was calibrated using healthy-donor blood repertoires as a training cohort. The training cohort comprised roughly 10 healthy donors, 3 female and 7 male. An age range of roughly 25 to 65 years, with an average of roughly 47 years, was recorded for the donors. Obtained from a commercial supplier, whole blood was collected from each healthy donor at three time points set around two weeks apart. Genomic DNA was extracted from unsorted whole blood for immunosequencing.

The sample taken for sequencing was blood. This TCR derives from a person aged 18 to 69 in good health. This sequence uses TRBV4-1 and TRBJ2-1; a tentative D match to TRBD2 spans 5 bases. DNA sequence: TGCGCCAGCAGCCAAGATCAACGGGGCAATGAGCAGTTCTTC. It is translated as CASSQDQRGNEQFF.